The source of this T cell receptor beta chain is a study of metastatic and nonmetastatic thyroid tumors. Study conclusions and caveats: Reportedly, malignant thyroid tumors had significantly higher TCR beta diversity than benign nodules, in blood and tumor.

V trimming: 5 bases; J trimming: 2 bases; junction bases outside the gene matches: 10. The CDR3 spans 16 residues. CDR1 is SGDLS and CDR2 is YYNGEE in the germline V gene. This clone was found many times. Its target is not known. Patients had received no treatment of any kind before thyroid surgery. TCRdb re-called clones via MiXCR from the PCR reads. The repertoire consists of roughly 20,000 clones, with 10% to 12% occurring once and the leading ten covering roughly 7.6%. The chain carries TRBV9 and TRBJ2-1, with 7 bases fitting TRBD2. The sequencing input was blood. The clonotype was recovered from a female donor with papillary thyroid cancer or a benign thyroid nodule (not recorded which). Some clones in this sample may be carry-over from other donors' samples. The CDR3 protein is CASSSSGGVTYNEQFF. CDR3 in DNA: TGTGCCAGCAGTTCTAGCGGTGGGGTTACCTACAATGAGCAGTTCTTC.